The following is a T cell receptor beta chain sequence with its context. Its target is unknown. Vbeta (60) and Jbeta (13) primers were used in the PCR. The method was immunoSEQ multiplex PCR; TCRdb's version includes in-frame clones alone and lacks a portion of them. The sample consists of roughly 120,000 clones, roughly two thirds of them appearing once. This sample is drawn from a study of cytomegalovirus exposure and HLA in healthy donors. Study-wide findings and caveats: Later analysis suggested links between common viral pathogens and several top significant clusters. A later analysis reportedly found that, within productive TCRs, an Asian-associated ancestry cluster had fewer N-insertions than the mean observed across the approximately 700 donors. The CMV antigen specificity of a few CMV-associated chains was confirmed through in vitro analysis. Productive status was seen about 90% or about 30% of the time for most TCR beta V segments in an earlier analysis.

The receptor was derived from a man aged 25 to 40 in good health and CMV-seropositive. Sequencing was done on a sample of PBMCs.

The CDR3 region has the DNA TGTGCCACCGGCGTGGGTGAGGATGAGCAGTTCTTC. This encodes CATGVGEDEQFF. The chain combines TRBV10-3 with TRBJ2-1; D remains ambiguous. The CDR3 spans 12 residues. V shed 10 bases and J shed 8 bases, with 15 bases lying between them. The germline V gene encodes CDR1 ENHRY and CDR2 SYGVKD.